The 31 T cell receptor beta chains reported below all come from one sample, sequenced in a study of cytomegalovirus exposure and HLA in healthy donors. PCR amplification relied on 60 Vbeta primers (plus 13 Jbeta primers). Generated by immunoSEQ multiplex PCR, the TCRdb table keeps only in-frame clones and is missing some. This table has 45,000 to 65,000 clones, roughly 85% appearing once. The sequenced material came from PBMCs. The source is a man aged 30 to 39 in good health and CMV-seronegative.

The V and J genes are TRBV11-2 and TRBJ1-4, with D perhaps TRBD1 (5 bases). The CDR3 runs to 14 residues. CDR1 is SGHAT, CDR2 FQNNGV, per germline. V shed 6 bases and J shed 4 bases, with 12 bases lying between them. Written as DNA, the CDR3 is TGTGCCAGCAGGCAGGGACTGATTAATGAAAAACTGTTTTTT. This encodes CASRQGLINEKLFF.

Written as DNA, the CDR3 is TGTGCCAGCAGCATCGGGGCAGGGGTTAATGAAAAACTGTTTTTT. Its protein is CASSIGAGVNEKLFF. The chain has TRBV7-2 and TRBJ1-4; possible D gene TRBD1, 6 bases. There are 15 residues in the CDR3. Trimming removed 5 bases from V and 4 bases from J, with 14 bases in between. The V gene's germline CDR1 is SGHTA and CDR2 FQGNSA.

In nucleotides, the CDR3 is TGTGCCAGTAGGGTAACTAGCGGGAGCGCCAGCTCCTACAATGAGCAGTTCTTC. Translating it yields CASRVTSGSASSYNEQFF. The chain is built from TRBV19 and TRBJ2-1, with 11 bases lining up with TRBD2. Germline lookup yields CDR1 LNHDA and CDR2 SQIVND (reference sequence). The CDR3 spans 18 residues. Losses at the gene ends were 6 bases for V and 0 bases for J; bases not matched to a gene: 10.

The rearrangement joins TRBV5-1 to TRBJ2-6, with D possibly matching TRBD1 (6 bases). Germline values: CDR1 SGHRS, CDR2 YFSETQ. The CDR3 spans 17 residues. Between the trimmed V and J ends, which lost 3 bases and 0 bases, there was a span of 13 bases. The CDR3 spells CASSSAPQGSGANVLTF. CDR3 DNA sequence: TGCGCCAGCAGCTCCGCCCCACAGGGCTCTGGGGCCAACGTCCTGACTTTC. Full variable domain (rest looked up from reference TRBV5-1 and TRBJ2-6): KAGVTQTPRYLIKTRGQQVTLSCSPISGHRSVSWYQQTPGQGLQFLFEYFSETQRNKGNFPGRFSGRQFSNSRSEMNVSTLELGDSALYLCASSSAPQGSGANVLTFGAGSRLTVL.

The CDR3 spells CASSPGRGFNTDTQYF. The CDR3 DNA is TGTGCCAGCAGCCCCGGGCGGGGATTCAACACAGATACGCAGTATTTT. This sequence joins TRBV4-2 and TRBJ2-3; D is possibly TRBD2 (6 bases). The CDR3 contains 16 residues. Germline loops: CDR1 LGHNA, CDR2 YNFKEQ. V was trimmed by 4 bases and J by 2 bases, leaving 16 bases between them.

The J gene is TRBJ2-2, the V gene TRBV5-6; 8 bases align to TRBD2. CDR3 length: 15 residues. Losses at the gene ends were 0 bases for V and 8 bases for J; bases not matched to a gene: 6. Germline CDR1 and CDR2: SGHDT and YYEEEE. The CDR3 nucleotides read TGTGCCAGCAGCTTGGGGTCTAGCGGGCTTGGGGAGCTGTTTTTT. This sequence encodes CASSLGSSGLGELFF.

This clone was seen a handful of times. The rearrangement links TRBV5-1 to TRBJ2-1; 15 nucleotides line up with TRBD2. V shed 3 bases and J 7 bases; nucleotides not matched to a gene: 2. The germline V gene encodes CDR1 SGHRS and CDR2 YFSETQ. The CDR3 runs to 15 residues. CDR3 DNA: TGCGCCAGCAGCTGGACTAGCGGGGGGGCGAATGAGCAGTTCTTC. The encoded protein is CASSWTSGGANEQFF.

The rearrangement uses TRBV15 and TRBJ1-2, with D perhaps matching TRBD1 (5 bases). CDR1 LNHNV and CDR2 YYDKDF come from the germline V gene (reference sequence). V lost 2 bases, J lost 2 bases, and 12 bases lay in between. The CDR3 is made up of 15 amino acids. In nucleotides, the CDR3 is TGTGCCACCAGCAGATCCCAGACAGAGAACTATGGCTACACCTTC. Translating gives CATSRSQTENYGYTF. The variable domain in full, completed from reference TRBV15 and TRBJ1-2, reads DAMVIQNPRYQVTQFGKPVTLSCSQTLNHNVMYWYQQKSSQAPKLLFHYYDKDFNNEADTPDNFQSRRPNTSFCFLDIRSPGLGDTAMYLCATSRSQTENYGYTFGSGTRLTVV.

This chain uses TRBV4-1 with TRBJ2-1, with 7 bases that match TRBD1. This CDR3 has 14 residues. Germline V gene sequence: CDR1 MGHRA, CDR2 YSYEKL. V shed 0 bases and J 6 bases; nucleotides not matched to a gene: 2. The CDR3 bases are TGCGCCAGCAGCCAAGATCACAGGGGCAATGAGCAGTTCTTC. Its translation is CASSQDHRGNEQFF.

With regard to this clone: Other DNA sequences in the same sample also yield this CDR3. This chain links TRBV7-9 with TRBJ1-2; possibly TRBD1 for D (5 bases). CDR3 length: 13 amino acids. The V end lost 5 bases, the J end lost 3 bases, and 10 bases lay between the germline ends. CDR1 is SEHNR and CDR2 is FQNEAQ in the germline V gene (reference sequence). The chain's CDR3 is CASSLRADYGYTF. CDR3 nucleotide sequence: TGTGCCAGCAGCCTCAGGGCGGACTATGGCTACACCTTC.

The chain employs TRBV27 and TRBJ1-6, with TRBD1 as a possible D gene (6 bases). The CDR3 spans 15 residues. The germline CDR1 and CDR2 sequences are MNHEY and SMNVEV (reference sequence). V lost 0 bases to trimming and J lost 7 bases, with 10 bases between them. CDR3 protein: CASSLSDRWNSPLHF. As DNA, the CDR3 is TGTGCCAGCAGTTTATCGGACAGATGGAATTCACCCCTCCACTTT.

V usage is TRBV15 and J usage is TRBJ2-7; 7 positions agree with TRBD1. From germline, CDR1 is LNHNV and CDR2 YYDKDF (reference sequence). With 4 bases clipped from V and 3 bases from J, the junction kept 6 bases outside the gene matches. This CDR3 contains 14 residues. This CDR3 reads CATSTGTVVYEQYF. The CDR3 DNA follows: TGTGCCACCAGCACCGGGACAGTGGTCTACGAGCAGTACTTC.

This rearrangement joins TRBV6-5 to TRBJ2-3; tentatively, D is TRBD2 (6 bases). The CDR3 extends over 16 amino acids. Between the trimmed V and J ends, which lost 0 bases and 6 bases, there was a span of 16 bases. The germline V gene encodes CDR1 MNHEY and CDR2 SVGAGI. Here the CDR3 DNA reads TGTGCCAGCAGTTACTCGTTTCGGGGGAGTGGTGATACGCAGTATTTT. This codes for CASSYSFRGSGDTQYF.

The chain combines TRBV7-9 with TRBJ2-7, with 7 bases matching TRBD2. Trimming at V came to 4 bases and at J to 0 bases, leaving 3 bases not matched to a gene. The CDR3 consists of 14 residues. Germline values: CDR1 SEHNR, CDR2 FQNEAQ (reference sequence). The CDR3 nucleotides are TGTGCCAGCAGCTCCGGGGGGACCTCCTACGAGCAGTACTTC. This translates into CASSSGGTSYEQYF.

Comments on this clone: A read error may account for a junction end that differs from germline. The DNA for the CDR3 is TGTGCCAGTAGGATAGGACAGAATCAGCCCCAGCATTTT. Translation gives CASRIGQNQPQHF. This chain uses TRBV19 with TRBJ1-5, with D tentatively TRBD1 (6 bases). This CDR3 has 13 residues. From germline, CDR1 is LNHDA and CDR2 SQIVND (reference sequence).

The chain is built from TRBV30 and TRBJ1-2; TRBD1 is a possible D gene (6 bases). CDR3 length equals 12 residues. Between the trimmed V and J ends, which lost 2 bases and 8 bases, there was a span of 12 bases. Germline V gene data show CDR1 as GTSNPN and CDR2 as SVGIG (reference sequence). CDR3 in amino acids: CAWSYRVSGYTF. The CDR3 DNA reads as TGTGCCTGGAGTTACAGGGTATCCGGCTACACCTTC.

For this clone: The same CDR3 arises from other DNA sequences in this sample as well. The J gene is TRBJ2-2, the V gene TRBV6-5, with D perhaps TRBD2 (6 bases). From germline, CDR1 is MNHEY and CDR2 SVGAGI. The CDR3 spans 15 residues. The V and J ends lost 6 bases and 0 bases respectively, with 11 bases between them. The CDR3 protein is CASRPRGANTGELFF. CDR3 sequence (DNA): TGTGCCAGCAGACCGCGGGGAGCGAACACCGGGGAGCTGTTTTTT.

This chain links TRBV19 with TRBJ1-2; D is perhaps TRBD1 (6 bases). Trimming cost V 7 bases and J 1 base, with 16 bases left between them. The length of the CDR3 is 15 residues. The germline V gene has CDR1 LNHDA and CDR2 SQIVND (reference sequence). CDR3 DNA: TGTGCCAGTACCCCACAGGGACCGGATAACTATGGCTACACCTTC. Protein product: CASTPQGPDNYGYTF.

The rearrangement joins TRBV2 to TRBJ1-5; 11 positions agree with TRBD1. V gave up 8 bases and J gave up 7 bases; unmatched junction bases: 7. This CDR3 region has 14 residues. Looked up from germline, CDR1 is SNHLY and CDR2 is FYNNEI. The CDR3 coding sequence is TGTGCCAGCTCCGGACAGGGGGCAGGGCAGCCCCAGCATTTT. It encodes CASSGQGAGQPQHF.

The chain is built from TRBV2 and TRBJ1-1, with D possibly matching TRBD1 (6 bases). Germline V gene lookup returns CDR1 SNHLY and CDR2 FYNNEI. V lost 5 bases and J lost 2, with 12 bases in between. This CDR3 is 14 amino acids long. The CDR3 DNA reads TGTGCCAGCAGTAAAGGACAGCTAAACACTGAAGCTTTCTTT. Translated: CASSKGQLNTEAFF.

The CDR3 here is CASSFGQGNDYGYTF. In DNA form, the CDR3 reads TGTGCCAGCAGCTTTGGGCAGGGAAATGACTATGGCTACACCTTC. This rearrangement joins TRBV5-4 to TRBJ1-2, with D possibly matching TRBD1 (5 bases). Germline V gene lookup returns CDR1 SGHNT and CDR2 YYREEE (reference sequence). V lost 2 bases and J lost 3, with 14 bases in between. This CDR3 has 15 residues. The full variable domain, in which reference TRBV5-4 and TRBJ1-2 provide the parts outside the CDR3, is ETGVTQSPTHLIKTRGQQVTLRCSSQSGHNTVSWYQQALGQGPQFIFQYYREEENGRGNFPPRFSGLQFPNYSSELNVNALELDDSALYLCASSFGQGNDYGYTFGSGTRLTVV.

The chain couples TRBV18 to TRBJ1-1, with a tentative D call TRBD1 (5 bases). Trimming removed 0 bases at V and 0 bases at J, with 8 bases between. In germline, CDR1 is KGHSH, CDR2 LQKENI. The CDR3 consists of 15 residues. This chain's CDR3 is CASSPPGLMNTEAFF. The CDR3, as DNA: TGTGCCAGCTCACCACCGGGACTGATGAACACTGAAGCTTTCTTT.

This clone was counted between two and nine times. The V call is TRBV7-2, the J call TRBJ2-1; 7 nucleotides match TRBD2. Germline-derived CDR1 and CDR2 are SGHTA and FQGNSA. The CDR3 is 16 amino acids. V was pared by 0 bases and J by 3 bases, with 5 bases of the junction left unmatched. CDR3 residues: CASSLAPGRYYNEQFF. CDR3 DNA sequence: TGTGCCAGCAGCTTAGCGCCCGGGAGGTACTACAATGAGCAGTTCTTC.

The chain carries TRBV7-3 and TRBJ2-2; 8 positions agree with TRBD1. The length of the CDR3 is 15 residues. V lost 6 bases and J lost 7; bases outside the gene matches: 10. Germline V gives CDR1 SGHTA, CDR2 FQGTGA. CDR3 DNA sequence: TGTGCCAGCAGTCCCGGGACAGGTCTCGTCGGGGAGCTGTTTTTT. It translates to CASSPGTGLVGELFF.

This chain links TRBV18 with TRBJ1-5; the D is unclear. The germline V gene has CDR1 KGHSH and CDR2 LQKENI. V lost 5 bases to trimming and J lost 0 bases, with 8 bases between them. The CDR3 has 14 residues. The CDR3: CASSGRNSNQPQHF. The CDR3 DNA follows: TGTGCCAGCTCAGGCAGGAATAGCAATCAGCCCCAGCATTTT.

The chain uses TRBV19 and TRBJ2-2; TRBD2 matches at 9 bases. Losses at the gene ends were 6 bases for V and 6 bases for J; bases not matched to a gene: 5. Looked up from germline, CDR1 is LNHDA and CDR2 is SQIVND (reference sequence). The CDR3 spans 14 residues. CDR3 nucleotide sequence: TGTGCCAGTAGGCTAGCGGGATCCCCCGGGGAGCTGTTTTTT. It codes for CASRLAGSPGELFF.

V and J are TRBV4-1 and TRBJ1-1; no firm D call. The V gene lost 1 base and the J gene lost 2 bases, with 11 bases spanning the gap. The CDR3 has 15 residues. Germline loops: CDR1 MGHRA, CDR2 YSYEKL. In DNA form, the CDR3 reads TGCGCCAGCAGCCAAGTCCTTTCCCGTAACACTGAAGCTTTCTTT. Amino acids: CASSQVLSRNTEAFF.

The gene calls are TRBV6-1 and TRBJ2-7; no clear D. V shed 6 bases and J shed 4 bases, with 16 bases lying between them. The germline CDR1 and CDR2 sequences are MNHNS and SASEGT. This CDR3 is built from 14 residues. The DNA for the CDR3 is TGTGCCAGCAGCCAAAGTCCTAACCCGTACGAGCAGTACTTC. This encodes CASSQSPNPYEQYF.

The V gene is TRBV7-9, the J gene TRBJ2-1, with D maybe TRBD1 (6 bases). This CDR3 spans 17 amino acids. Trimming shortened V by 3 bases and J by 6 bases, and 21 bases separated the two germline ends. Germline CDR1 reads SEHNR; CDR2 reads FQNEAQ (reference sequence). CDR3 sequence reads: CASSLKTGSLGTNEQFF. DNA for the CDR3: TGTGCCAGCAGCTTGAAGACAGGTAGCCTAGGAACCAATGAGCAGTTCTTC.

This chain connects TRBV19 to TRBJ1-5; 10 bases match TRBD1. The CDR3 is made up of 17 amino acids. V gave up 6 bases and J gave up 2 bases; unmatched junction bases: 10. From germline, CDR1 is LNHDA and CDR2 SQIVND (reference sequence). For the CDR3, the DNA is TGTGCCAGTAGCCCACCTGTAGGGACAGGGGGCAATCAGCCCCAGCATTTT. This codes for CASSPPVGTGGNQPQHF.

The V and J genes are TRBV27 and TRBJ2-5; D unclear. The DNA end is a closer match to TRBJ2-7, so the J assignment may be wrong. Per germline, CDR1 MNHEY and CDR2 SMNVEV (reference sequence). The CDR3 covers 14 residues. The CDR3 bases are TGTGCCAGCCCTCGCGGCGATTCACCCTACGAGCAGTACTTC. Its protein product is CASPRGDSPYEQYF.